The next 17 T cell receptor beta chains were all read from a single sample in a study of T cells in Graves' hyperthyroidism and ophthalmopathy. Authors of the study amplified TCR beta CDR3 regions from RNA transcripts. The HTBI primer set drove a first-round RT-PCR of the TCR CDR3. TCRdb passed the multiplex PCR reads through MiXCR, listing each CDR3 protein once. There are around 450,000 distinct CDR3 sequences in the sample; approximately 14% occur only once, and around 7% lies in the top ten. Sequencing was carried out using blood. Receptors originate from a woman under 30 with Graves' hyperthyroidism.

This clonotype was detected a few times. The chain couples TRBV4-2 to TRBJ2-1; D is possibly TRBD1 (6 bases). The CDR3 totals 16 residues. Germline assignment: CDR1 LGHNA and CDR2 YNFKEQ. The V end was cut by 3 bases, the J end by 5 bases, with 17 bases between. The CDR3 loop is CASSQPPWTANNEQFF. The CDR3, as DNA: TGTGCCAGCAGCCAGCCCCCTTGGACAGCGAACAATGAGCAGTTCTTC.

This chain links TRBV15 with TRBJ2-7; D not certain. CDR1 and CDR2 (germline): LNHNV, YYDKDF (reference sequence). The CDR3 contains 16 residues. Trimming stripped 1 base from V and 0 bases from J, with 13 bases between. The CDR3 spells CATSRVPSDPSYEQYF. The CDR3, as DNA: TGTGCCACCAGCAGAGTTCCGTCCGACCCCTCCTACGAGCAGTACTTC. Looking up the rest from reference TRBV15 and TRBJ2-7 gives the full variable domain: DAMVIQNPRYQVTQFGKPVTLSCSQTLNHNVMYWYQQKSSQAPKLLFHYYDKDFNNEADTPDNFQSRRPNTSFCFLDIRSPGLGDTAMYLCATSRVPSDPSYEQYFGPGTRLTVT.

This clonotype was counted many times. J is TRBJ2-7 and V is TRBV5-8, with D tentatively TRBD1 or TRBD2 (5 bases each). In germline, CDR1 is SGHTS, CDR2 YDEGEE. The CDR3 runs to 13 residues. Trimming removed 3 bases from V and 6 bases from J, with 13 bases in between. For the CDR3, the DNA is TGTGCCAGCAGCTCCGCGGTCGGGGCCGAGCAGTACTTC. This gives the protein CASSSAVGAEQYF.

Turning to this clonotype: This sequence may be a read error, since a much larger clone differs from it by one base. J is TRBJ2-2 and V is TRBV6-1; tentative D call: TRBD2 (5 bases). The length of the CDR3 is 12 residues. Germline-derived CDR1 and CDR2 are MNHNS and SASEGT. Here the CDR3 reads CASSGRSGEPFF. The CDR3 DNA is TGTGCCAGCAGCGGTCGGTCCGGGGAGCCGTTTTTT.

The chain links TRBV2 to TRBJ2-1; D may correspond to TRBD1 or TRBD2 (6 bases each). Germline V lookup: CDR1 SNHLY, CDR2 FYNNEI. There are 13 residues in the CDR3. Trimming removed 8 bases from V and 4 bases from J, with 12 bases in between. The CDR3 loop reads CASGGTLYNEQFF. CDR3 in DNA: TGTGCCAGCGGGGGGACACTATACAATGAGCAGTTCTTC.

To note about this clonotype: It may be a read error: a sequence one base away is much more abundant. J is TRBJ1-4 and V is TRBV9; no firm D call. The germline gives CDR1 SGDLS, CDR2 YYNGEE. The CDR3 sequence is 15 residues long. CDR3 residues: CAGSSYSGSNEKLFF. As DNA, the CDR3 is TGTGCCGGCAGCTCCTATTCGGGGTCTAATGAAAAACTGTTTTTT.

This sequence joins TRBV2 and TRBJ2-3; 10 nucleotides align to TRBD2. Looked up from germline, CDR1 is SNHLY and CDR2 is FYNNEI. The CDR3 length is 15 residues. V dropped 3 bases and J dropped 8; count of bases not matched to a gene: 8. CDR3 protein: CASSEASGSPGTQYF. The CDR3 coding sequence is TGTGCCAGCAGTGAGGCTAGCGGGAGTCCCGGTACGCAGTATTTT.

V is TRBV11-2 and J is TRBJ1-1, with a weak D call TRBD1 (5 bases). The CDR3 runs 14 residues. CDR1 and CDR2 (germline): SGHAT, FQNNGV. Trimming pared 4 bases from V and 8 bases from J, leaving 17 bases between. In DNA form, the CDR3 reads TGTGCCAGCAGCTCCACACGGGCACAGGAAGAAGCTTTCTTT. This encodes CASSSTRAQEEAFF.

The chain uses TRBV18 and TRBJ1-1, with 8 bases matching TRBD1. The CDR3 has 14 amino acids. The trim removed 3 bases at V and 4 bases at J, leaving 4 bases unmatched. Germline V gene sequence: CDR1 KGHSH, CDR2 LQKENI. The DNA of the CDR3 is TGTGCCAGCTCACCTGCGACAGGGGCCACTGAAGCTTTCTTT. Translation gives CASSPATGATEAFF.

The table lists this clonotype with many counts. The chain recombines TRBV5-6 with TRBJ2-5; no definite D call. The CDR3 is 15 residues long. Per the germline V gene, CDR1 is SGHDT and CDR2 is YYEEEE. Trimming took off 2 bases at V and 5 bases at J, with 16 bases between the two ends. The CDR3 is CASSFRSPLGETQYF. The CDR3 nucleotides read TGTGCCAGCAGCTTTCGTAGCCCGCTCGGGGAGACCCAGTACTTC.

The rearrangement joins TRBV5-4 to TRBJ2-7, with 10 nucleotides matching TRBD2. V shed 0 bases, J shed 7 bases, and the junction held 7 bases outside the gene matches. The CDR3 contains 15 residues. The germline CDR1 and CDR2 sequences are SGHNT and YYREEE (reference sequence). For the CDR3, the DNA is TGTGCCAGCAGCTTGGCCCTAGCGGGAGCTGGGGAGCAGTACTTC. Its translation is CASSLALAGAGEQYF.

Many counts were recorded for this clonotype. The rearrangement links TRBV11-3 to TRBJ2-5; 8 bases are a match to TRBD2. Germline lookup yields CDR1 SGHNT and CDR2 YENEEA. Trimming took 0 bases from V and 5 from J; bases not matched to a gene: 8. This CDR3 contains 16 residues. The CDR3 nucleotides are TGTGCCAGCAGCTTAGATTCGGCGGGGGGACGGGAGACCCAGTACTTC. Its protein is CASSLDSAGGRETQYF.

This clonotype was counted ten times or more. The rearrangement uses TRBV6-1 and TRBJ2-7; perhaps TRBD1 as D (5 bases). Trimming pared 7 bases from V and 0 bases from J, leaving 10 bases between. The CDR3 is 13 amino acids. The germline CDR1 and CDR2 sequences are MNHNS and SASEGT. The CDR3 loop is CASIYRSSYEQYF. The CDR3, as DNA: TGTGCCAGCATTTACAGGAGCTCCTACGAGCAGTACTTC.

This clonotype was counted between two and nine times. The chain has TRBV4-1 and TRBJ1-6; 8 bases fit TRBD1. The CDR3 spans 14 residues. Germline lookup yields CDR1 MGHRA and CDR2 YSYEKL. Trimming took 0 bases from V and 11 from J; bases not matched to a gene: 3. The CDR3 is CASSQERQGTPLHF. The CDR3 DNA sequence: TGCGCCAGCAGCCAAGAAAGACAGGGGACACCCCTCCACTTT.

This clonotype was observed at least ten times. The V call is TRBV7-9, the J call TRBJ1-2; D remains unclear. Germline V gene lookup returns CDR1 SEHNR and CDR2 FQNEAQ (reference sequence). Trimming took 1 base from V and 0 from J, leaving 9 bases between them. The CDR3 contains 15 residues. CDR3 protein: CASSLVGLANYGYTF. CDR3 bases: TGTGCCAGCAGCTTAGTCGGACTCGCTAACTATGGCTACACCTTC.

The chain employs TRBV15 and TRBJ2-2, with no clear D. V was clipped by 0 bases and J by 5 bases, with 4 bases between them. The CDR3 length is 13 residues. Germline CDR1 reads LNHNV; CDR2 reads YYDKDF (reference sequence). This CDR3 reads CATSRDPTGELFF. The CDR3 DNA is TGTGCCACCAGCAGAGATCCGACCGGGGAGCTGTTTTTT.

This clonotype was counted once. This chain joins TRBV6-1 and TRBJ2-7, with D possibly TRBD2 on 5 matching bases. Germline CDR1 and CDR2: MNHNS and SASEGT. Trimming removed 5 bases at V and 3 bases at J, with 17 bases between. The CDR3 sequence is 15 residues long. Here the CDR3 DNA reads TGTGCCAGCAGTCTCAAACACGGGGAGAACTACGAGCAGTACTTC. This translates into CASSLKHGENYEQYF.